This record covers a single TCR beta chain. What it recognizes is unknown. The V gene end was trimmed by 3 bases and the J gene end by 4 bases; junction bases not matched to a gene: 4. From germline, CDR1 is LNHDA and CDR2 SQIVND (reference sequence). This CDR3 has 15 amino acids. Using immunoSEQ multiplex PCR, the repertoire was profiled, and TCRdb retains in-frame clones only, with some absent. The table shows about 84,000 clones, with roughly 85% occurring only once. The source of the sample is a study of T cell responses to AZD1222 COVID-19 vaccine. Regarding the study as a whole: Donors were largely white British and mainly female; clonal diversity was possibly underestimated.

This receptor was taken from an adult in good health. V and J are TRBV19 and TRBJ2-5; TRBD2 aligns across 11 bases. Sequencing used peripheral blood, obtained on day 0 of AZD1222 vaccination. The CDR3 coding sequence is TGTGCCAGTAGTATGTCTCTAGCGGGGGGAGAGACCCAGTACTTC. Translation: CASSMSLAGGETQYF. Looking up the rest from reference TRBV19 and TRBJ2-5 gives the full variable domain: DGGITQSPKYLFRKEGQNVTLSCEQNLNHDAMYWYRQDPGQGLRLIYYSQIVNDFQKGDIAEGYSVSREKKESFPLTVTSAQKNPTAFYLCASSMSLAGGETQYFGPGTRLLVL.